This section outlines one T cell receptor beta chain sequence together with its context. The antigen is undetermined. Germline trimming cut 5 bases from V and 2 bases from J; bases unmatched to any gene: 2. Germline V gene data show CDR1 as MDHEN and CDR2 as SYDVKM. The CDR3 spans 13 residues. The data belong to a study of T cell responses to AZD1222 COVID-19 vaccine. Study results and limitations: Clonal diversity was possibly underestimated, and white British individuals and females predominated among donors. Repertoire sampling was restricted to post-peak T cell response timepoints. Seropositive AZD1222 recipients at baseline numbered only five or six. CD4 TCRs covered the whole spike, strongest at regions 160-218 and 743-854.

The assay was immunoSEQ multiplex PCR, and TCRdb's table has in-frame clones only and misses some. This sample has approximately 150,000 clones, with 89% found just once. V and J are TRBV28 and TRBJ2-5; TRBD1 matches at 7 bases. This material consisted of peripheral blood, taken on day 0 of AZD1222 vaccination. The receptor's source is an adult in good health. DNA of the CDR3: TGTGCCAGCAGTCCGGGACAGCAAGAGACCCAGTACTTC. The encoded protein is CASSPGQQETQYF.